Presented here are 27 T cell receptor beta chains from one specimen sequenced in a study of blood T cell repertoires in COVID-19. The assay was immunoSEQ multiplex PCR, and TCRdb's table has in-frame clones only and misses some. The sample shows 200,000 to 250,000 clones, approximately 81% of them seen only once. Sequencing used peripheral blood. The source of these receptors is a man aged 40-50 years with acute or convalescent COVID-19.

This chain connects TRBV2 to TRBJ2-1; D may be TRBD1 (5 bases). The germline gives CDR1 SNHLY, CDR2 FYNNEI. The CDR3 extends over 13 amino acids. V was shortened by 1 base and J by 10 bases, with 11 bases between the two germline ends. The CDR3 sequence is CASSEGQGWEQFF. CDR3 in DNA: TGTGCCAGCAGTGAAGGGCAGGGTTGGGAGCAGTTCTTC.

V is TRBV3-1 (or the pseudogene TRBV3-2) and J is TRBJ2-7; 7 bases are a match to TRBD2. The junction had 2 bases not matched to a gene; V was cut back by 4 bases and J by 2 bases. The CDR3 is 13 residues long. The V gene's germline CDR1 is LGHDT and CDR2 YNNKEL (reference sequence). The CDR3 DNA reads TGTGCCAGCAGCCGGCGGGGGACCTACGAGCAGTACTTC. Amino acids: CASSRRGTYEQYF.

The rearrangement uses TRBV30 and TRBJ2-2; 7 bases align to TRBD1. V trimming: 8 bases; J trimming: 1 base; junction bases outside the gene matches: 13. Looked up from germline, CDR1 is GTSNPN and CDR2 is SVGIG (reference sequence). CDR3 length equals 16 residues. CDR3 in amino acids: CAATPYRGWNTGELFF. The CDR3 DNA reads as TGTGCCGCTACCCCCTACAGGGGCTGGAACACCGGGGAGCTGTTTTTT.

This sequence joins TRBV28 and TRBJ1-5, with TRBD1 identical over 8 bases. V shed 6 bases and J 3 bases; nucleotides not matched to a gene: 7. Germline V gene lookup returns CDR1 MDHEN and CDR2 SYDVKM. The CDR3 is 15 amino acids. CDR3 region: CASSPRDRSNQPQHF. The CDR3 coding sequence is TGTGCCAGCAGCCCCCGGGACAGGTCCAATCAGCCCCAGCATTTT.

This clone turned up a few times. The V gene is TRBV7-9, the J gene TRBJ1-3, with D perhaps matching TRBD1 (5 bases). V gave up 5 bases and J gave up 5 bases, with 16 bases separating them. This CDR3 is built from 15 residues. Per the germline V gene, CDR1 is SEHNR and CDR2 is FQNEAQ (reference sequence). In DNA form, the CDR3 reads TGTGCCAGCAGCCCTCTAGGGGAGGGCAGAAACACCATATATTTT. Translated, it gives CASSPLGEGRNTIYF.

The chain recombines TRBV19 with TRBJ1-1; D may be TRBD1 (5 bases). Germline loops: CDR1 LNHDA, CDR2 SQIVND (reference sequence). Trimming took off 4 bases at V and 1 base at J, with 16 bases between the two ends. The CDR3 extends over 16 amino acids. Here the CDR3 reads CASSTPTFDRNTEAFF. CDR3 in DNA: TGTGCCAGTAGTACGCCCACCTTCGACAGGAACACTGAAGCTTTCTTT.

This clone has a handful of counts. The J gene is TRBJ1-1, the V gene TRBV19; TRBD1 aligns across 8 bases. Germline V gene data show CDR1 as LNHDA and CDR2 as SQIVND (reference sequence). J gave up 9 bases and V 5 bases, and 8 bases lay outside the gene matches. The CDR3 is 13 amino acids. CDR3 in DNA: TGTGCCAGTAGTGCCTTCGACAGGGGCCAAGCTTTCTTT. Amino acids: CASSAFDRGQAFF.

The V and J genes are TRBV6-1 and TRBJ1-2; D unclear. The CDR3 length is 13 residues. Trimming cost V 8 bases and J 2 bases, with 12 bases left between them. The V gene's germline CDR1 is MNHNS and CDR2 SASEGT. The CDR3 DNA sequence: TGTGCCAGCCAACGAGGCCAGAACTATGGCTACACCTTC. This gives the protein CASQRGQNYGYTF.

The chain combines TRBV6-1 with TRBJ2-4; 7 bases are a match to TRBD2. CDR1 and CDR2 (germline): MNHNS, SASEGT. The CDR3 is 17 residues long. The V gene end was trimmed by 0 bases and the J gene end by 0 bases; junction bases not matched to a gene: 5. CDR3 sequence (DNA): TGTGCCAGCAGTGAAGCGGGAGGGGCAATAGCCAAAAACATTCAGTACTTC. Translation: CASSEAGGAIAKNIQYF.

To note about this clone: The sample holds other DNA sequences that translate to the same CDR3. The chain carries TRBV9 and TRBJ1-6; D gene uncertain. Germline V gives CDR1 SGDLS, CDR2 YYNGEE. CDR3 length: 13 amino acids. Deletions cut 0 bases from V and 7 bases from J, with 5 bases between. For the CDR3, the DNA is TGTGCCAGCAGCGTAGGAGCCAATTCACCCCTCCACTTT. This encodes CASSVGANSPLHF.

V is TRBV28 and J is TRBJ1-4; D might be TRBD1 (5 bases). V was cut by 4 bases and J by 4 bases, with 13 bases left in between. This CDR3 is 15 amino acids long. Looked up from germline, CDR1 is MDHEN and CDR2 is SYDVKM. CDR3 loop: CASSWVGDGNEKLFF. CDR3 DNA sequence: TGTGCCAGCAGTTGGGTAGGGGATGGTAATGAAAAACTGTTTTTT.

This clone was seen more than once but under ten times. The chain uses TRBV20-1 and TRBJ1-2; no firm D call. The CDR3 sequence is 11 residues long. Germline-derived CDR1 and CDR2 are DFQATT and SNEGSKA (reference sequence). The CDR3 sequence: CSSSTNYGYTF. In DNA, the CDR3 is TGCAGCTCTTCTACGAACTATGGCTACACCTTC.

The genes are TRBV5-5 and TRBJ2-7, with 9 bases aligning to TRBD1. Looked up from germline, CDR1 is SGHKS and CDR2 is YYEKEE (reference sequence). The CDR3 has 20 residues. J was trimmed by 0 bases and V by 3 bases; bases with no gene match: 19. The CDR3 loop is CASSSPLGQGRVASSYEQYF. The CDR3 coding sequence is TGTGCCAGCAGCTCGCCACTCGGACAGGGGAGAGTGGCTAGCTCCTACGAGCAGTACTTC.

The J gene is TRBJ1-1, the V gene TRBV4-1; 11 bases are shared with TRBD1. Germline V gene lookup returns CDR1 MGHRA and CDR2 YSYEKL. There are 16 residues in the CDR3. Trimming took 4 bases from V and 7 from J; bases not matched to a gene: 11. This chain's CDR3 is CASSRRSGQGADEAFF. The DNA for the CDR3 is TGCGCCAGCAGCCGAAGATCTGGACAGGGGGCGGATGAAGCTTTCTTT.

This clone was recorded a few times. The V and J genes are TRBV7-8 and TRBJ2-6; D remains unclear. The CDR3 is 17 residues long. Germline lookup yields CDR1 SGHVS and CDR2 FQNEAQ. Trimming removed 2 bases at V and 1 base at J, with 12 bases between. The DNA for the CDR3 is TGTGCCAGCAGCTTAACCGCCAGGATGTCTGGGGCCAACGTCCTGACTTTC. Protein: CASSLTARMSGANVLTF.

This chain uses TRBV19 with TRBJ1-6; 8 bases agree with TRBD1. CDR3 length: 13 residues. Germline V gives CDR1 LNHDA, CDR2 SQIVND (reference sequence). The V segment lost 9 bases and the J segment 9 bases; nucleotides outside the gene matches: 7. The CDR3 sequence: CASSDRELSPLHF. CDR3 DNA sequence: TGTGCCAGCTCGGACAGGGAGCTTTCACCCCTCCACTTT.

This sequence joins TRBV24-1 and TRBJ1-5; the D gene is possibly TRBD1 (5 bases). The CDR3 loop spans 14 amino acids. Trimming took off 0 bases at V and 4 bases at J, with 6 bases between the two ends. The germline CDR1 and CDR2 sequences are KGHDR and SFDVKD. In DNA, the CDR3 is TGTGCCACCAGTGATTTGGACAGTAATCAGCCCCAGCATTTT. Translated: CATSDLDSNQPQHF.

The chain has TRBV11-2 and TRBJ1-1; 10 bases align to TRBD1. In germline, CDR1 is SGHAT, CDR2 FQNNGV. CDR3 length: 14 amino acids. Trimming cost V 3 bases and J 7 bases; bases outside gene matches: 5. Here the CDR3 reads CASSLGQGYGEAFF. Written as DNA, the CDR3 is TGTGCCAGCAGCTTGGGACAGGGGTACGGTGAAGCTTTCTTT.

The J gene is TRBJ2-3, the V gene TRBV18; TRBD2 matches at 7 bases. This CDR3 is built from 16 residues. CDR1 and CDR2 from the germline V gene are KGHSH and LQKENI. V gave up 2 bases and J gave up 1 base; unmatched junction bases: 6. The CDR3 sequence: CASSPNGAGGTDTQYF. The CDR3 bases are TGTGCCAGCTCACCAAATGGTGCGGGGGGCACAGATACGCAGTATTTT.

The V call is TRBV6-5, the J call TRBJ2-3; 7 bases agree with TRBD1. Germline CDR1 is MNHEY and CDR2 is SVGAGI. The CDR3 runs to 14 residues. J lost 2 bases, V lost 7 bases, and 6 bases had no gene match. In nucleotides, the CDR3 is TGTGCCAGCAACTATGGGACAGACACAGATACGCAGTATTTT. Its protein product is CASNYGTDTDTQYF.

This rearrangement joins TRBV5-1 to TRBJ2-5; 8 bases line up with TRBD1. Germline V CDR1 and CDR2: SGHRS, YFSETQ. The CDR3 has 15 amino acids. V lost 4 bases and J lost 5; bases outside the gene matches: 10. CDR3 coding DNA: TGCGCCAGCAGCCTCCGGGACAGGCCTGAGGAGACCCAGTACTTC. Its protein is CASSLRDRPEETQYF.

The chain recombines TRBV28 with TRBJ1-4, with 7 bases identical to TRBD1. The V gene end was trimmed by 7 bases and the J gene end by 7 bases; junction bases not matched to a gene: 12. This CDR3 contains 15 residues. Germline V gives CDR1 MDHEN, CDR2 SYDVKM. CDR3 nucleotides: TGTGCCAGCATAGGGGCCGGGACAGTGACTGAAAAACTGTTTTTT. Its protein is CASIGAGTVTEKLFF.

This clone was detected only once. J is TRBJ1-5 and V is TRBV6-5; D perhaps matches TRBD1 (6 bases). The V gene's germline CDR1 is MNHEY and CDR2 SVGAGI. Trimming stripped 6 bases from V and 12 bases from J, with 21 bases between. The CDR3 runs 14 residues. The CDR3 DNA sequence: TGTGCCAGCAGGCGATCCATGCCTCAGGGGAACCAGCATTTT. Amino acid sequence: CASRRSMPQGNQHF.

V gene TRBV28 combines with J gene TRBJ2-7, with 10 bases that match TRBD1. With V trimmed by 5 bases and J by 3 bases, 7 bases remained unmatched. Germline CDR1 reads MDHEN; CDR2 reads SYDVKM. The CDR3 spans 15 residues. CDR3 DNA: TGTGCCAGCAGTCCGCGGACAGGGGGGAACTACGAGCAGTACTTC. It specifies CASSPRTGGNYEQYF.

Only a few counts were recorded for this clone. V usage is TRBV18 and J usage is TRBJ2-7; the D gene is possibly TRBD1 (5 bases). The CDR3 is made up of 14 amino acids. Trimming shortened V by 0 bases and J by 5 bases, and 11 bases separated the two germline ends. Germline V gene sequence: CDR1 KGHSH, CDR2 LQKENI. DNA for the CDR3: TGTGCCAGCTCACCACCTAGGGGTCGGGACGAGCAGTACTTC. Protein product: CASSPPRGRDEQYF.

The chain couples TRBV7-3 to TRBJ2-5; 8 bases map to TRBD1. With V trimmed by 1 base and J by 5 bases, 6 bases remained unmatched. CDR1 is SGHTA and CDR2 is FQGTGA in the germline V gene. This CDR3 region has 15 residues. This chain's CDR3 is CASSLNPGGLETQYF. In DNA, the CDR3 is TGTGCCAGCAGCTTAAACCCAGGGGGCTTGGAGACCCAGTACTTC. Drawing the rest from reference TRBV7-3 and TRBJ2-5, the complete variable domain is GAGVSQTPSNKVTEKGKYVELRCDPISGHTALYWYRQSLGQGPEFLIYFQGTGAADDSGLPNDRFFAVRPEGSVSTLKIQRTERGDSAVYLCASSLNPGGLETQYFGPGTRLLVL.

V and J are TRBV10-3 and TRBJ2-3; the D gene is possibly TRBD2 (5 bases). This CDR3 region has 13 residues. Per the germline V gene, CDR1 is ENHRY and CDR2 is SYGVKD. V was trimmed by 8 bases and J by 5 bases, leaving 14 bases between them. This CDR3 reads CAISQIRGDTQYF. The CDR3, as DNA: TGTGCCATCTCTCAAATCCGGGGAGATACGCAGTATTTT.